This T cell receptor beta chain is from a study of PD-L1 blockade in urothelial cancer. About the research overall: Median blood clonality was 0.080, with tens of thousands of unique TCRs.

Data came from immunoSEQ multiplex PCR; TCRdb stores just in-frame clones and leaves some out. This sample has approximately 24,000 clones; approximately 86% occur once, and the top ten carry approximately 31%. V dropped 7 bases and J dropped 5 bases, with 18 bases sitting between them. The CDR3 extends over 15 amino acids. Germline V gene lookup returns CDR1 SGHRS and CDR2 YFSETQ. The sample consisted of PBMCs, taken around atezolizumab (anti-PD-L1) treatment. The TCR originated in a man aged 55 to 70 with urothelial cancer. The chain uses TRBV5-1 and TRBJ2-2, with a weak D call TRBD1 (6 bases). The CDR3 spells CASAQTGWETGELFF. The CDR3, as DNA: TGCGCCAGCGCACAAACAGGGTGGGAGACCGGGGAGCTGTTTTTT.